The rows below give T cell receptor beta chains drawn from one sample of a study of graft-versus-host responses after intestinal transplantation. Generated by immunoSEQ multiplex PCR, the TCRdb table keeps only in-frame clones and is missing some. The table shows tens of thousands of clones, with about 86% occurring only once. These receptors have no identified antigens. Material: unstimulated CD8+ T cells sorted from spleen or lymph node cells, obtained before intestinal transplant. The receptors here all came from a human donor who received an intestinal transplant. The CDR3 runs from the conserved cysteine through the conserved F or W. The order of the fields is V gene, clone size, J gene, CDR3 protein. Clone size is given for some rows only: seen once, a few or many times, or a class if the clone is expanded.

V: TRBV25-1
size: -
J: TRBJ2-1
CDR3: CASSESVWPGGNEQFF

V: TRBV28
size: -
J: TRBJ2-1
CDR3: CATWATSGVLYNEQFF

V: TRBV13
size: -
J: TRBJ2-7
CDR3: CASSLRGGGPYEQYF

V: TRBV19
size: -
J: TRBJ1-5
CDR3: CASSTQGYNQPQHF

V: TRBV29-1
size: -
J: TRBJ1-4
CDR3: CSVEAPEATRGEKLFF

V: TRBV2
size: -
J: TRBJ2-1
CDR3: CARTGTSGVYNEQFF

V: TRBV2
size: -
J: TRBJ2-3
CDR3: CASNAVSTDTQYF

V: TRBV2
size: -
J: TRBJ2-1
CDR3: CASSEGLAPSGRNEQFF

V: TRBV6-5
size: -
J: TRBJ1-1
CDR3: CASSYWDFGRNTEAFF

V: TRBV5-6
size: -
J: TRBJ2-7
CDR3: CASSLVAGGPHYEQYF

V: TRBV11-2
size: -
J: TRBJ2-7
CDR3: CASSLIFRAQSSSSYEQYF

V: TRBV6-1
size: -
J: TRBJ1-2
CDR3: CASSEAGRVDYGYTF

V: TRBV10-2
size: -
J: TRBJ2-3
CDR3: CASSESTSGGAGTDTQYF

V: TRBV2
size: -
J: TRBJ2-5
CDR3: CASCEGQGLVETQYF

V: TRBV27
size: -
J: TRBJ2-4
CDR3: CASSEDSPIAKNIQYF

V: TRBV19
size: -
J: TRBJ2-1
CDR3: CASVGAEQFF

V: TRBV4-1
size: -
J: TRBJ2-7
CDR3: CASSHLSGALYEQYF

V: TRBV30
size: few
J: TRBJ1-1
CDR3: CAWTTVSTEAFF

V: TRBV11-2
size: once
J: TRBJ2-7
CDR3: CASSLETGYEQYF

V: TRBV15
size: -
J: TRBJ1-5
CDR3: CATSRGPVGLYSNQPQHF